This T cell receptor (beta chain) emerged from a study of T cell repertoires in cytomegalovirus infection. Study at large: The authors relied on CMV epitopes, both recently identified HLA-C-restricted and well-studied HLA-B-restricted. Public TCR beta signature analysis indicated the presence of both CMV infection and matching HLA type.

TCRdb reanalysed the reads using MiXCR and keeps one entry per CDR3 protein. Of more than 65,000 distinct CDR3 sequences listed, about half were seen once; the top ten hold over 90%. Of note for this clonotype: The antigen remains unidentified.

Trimming stripped 5 bases from V and 8 bases from J, with 13 bases between. The CDR3 loop spans 13 amino acids. Germline loops: CDR1 SEHNR, CDR2 FQNEAQ (reference sequence). The TCR sequence derives from a human donor in good health (CMV status not recorded). Some clones in this sample may be carry-over from other donors' samples. The sample in question was CD8+ T cells from cultured PBMCs, obtained from culture after CMV antigen stimulation. The genes are TRBV7-9 and TRBJ2-1; D not certain. CDR3 in amino acids: CASSLSLVDEQFF. The DNA for the CDR3 is TGTGCCAGCAGCCTAAGCCTTGTGGATGAGCAGTTCTTC.